Sequencing of this T cell receptor (beta chain) was carried out in a study of human T cells and chemical hapten exposure. Noted time point: healthy volunteer bleed at 2 weeks. Blood, whole and unfractionated, served as the source for total RNA extraction. In the library, unique molecular identifiers were attached to individual cDNA molecules. Original methodology: Individual samples carried between roughly 23,224 and 690,600 TCRs, with roughly 95,000 as the median. From the RACE reads, TCRdb called clonotypes with MiXCR, one entry per CDR3 protein. The V and J calls and clone size come from TCRdb's table, not from the authors' own analysis. The repertoire holds about 130,000 distinct CDR3 sequences, with approximately 8.3% as singletons. Overall study results and limits: The number of TCRs above 1 in 1000 frequency did not change after DPC sensitization.

J was trimmed by 9 bases and V by 3 bases; bases with no gene match: 2. CDR1 and CDR2 (germline): SGHAT, FQNNGV. The CDR3 spans 12 residues. Concerning this clonotype: What it recognizes is unknown.

The source of this sequence is a male donor in good health. Some clones in this sample may be carry-over from other donors' samples. The J gene is TRBJ2-1, the V gene TRBV11-2; TRBD2 aligns across 7 bases. The sequenced material came from whole blood. CDR3 protein: CASSLGGFEQFF. The CDR3 bases are TGTGCCAGCAGCTTGGGGGGGTTTGAGCAGTTCTTC. Using reference TRBV11-2 and TRBJ2-1 for the parts outside the CDR3, the full variable domain is EAGVAQSPRYKIIEKRQSVAFWCNPISGHATLYWYQQILGQGPKLLIQFQNNGVVDDSQLPKDRFSAERLKGVDSTLKIQPAKLEDSAVYLCASSLGGFEQFFGPGTRLTVL.